Following are 9 T cell receptor beta chains from one sample sequenced in a study of T cell responses to AZD1222 COVID-19 vaccine (dated by TCRdb to the early 2020s). The sample's time point label is to be understood as: baseline before first vaccination. Receptors were amplified or captured by the immunoSEQ multiplex PCR assay. The source is immuneACCESS, and TCRdb retained only in-frame sequences with V and J called. Part of the clones is not carried over; for the studies checked, unresolved V genes explain less than half of this, and the remainder is unexplained. The sample table lists some 190,000 clones, roughly 92% of them with a count of one. The top ten hold approximately 1.5% of the sample. This material consisted of peripheral blood, taken on day 0 of AZD1222 vaccination. Receptors were obtained from an adult in good health.

This rearrangement joins TRBV3-1 (or the pseudogene TRBV3-2) to TRBJ2-7; possible D gene TRBD2, 5 bases. Germline values: CDR1 LGHDT, CDR2 YNNKEL (reference sequence). The CDR3 covers 14 residues. V lost 4 bases and J 2 bases, leaving 12 bases between the germline ends. DNA of the CDR3: TGTGCCAGCAGCCCGGGGTTCACTACCTACGAGCAGTACTTC. This sequence encodes CASSPGFTTYEQYF.

This clone appeared once. This chain uses TRBV6-6 with TRBJ1-2; D unresolved. CDR1 is MNHNY, CDR2 SVGAGI, per germline (reference sequence). The CDR3 covers 15 residues. Trimming removed 8 bases at V and 4 bases at J, with 20 bases between. The CDR3 DNA reads as TGTGCCAGCGGGGATACACCGGACGCTTTCTATGGCTACACCTTC. This gives the protein CASGDTPDAFYGYTF.

This chain joins TRBV12-5 and TRBJ1-2; no reliable D call. The CDR3 extends over 15 amino acids. Trimming cost V 0 bases and J 7 bases, with 15 bases left between them. The germline V gene has CDR1 LGHNT and CDR2 FRNRAP. CDR3: CASGLVPGRKFGYTF. CDR3 DNA sequence: TGTGCTAGTGGTTTGGTACCCGGCAGAAAATTTGGCTACACCTTC.

This chain joins TRBV24-1 and TRBJ2-6; D is perhaps TRBD1 (6 bases). Germline CDR1 KGHDR, CDR2 SFDVKD. Between the trimmed V and J ends, which lost 7 bases and 0 bases, there was a span of 9 bases. CDR3 length: 15 residues. Here the CDR3 reads CATSYRDSGANVLTF. CDR3 in DNA: TGTGCCACCAGCTACAGGGACTCTGGGGCCAACGTCCTGACTTTC.

The rearrangement uses TRBV6-1 and TRBJ2-5; TRBD2 matches 12 bases. Germline V lookup: CDR1 MNHNS, CDR2 SASEGT. The trim removed 2 bases at V and 5 bases at J, leaving 9 bases unmatched. The CDR3 totals 17 residues. The CDR3 sequence: CASSERASGGARETQYF. Written as DNA, the CDR3 is TGTGCCAGCAGTGAACGAGCTAGCGGGGGGGCCAGGGAGACCCAGTACTTC.

The chain has TRBV28 and TRBJ1-4; D may be TRBD1 (5 bases). The CDR3 spans 14 residues. Trimming stripped 6 bases from V and 4 bases from J, with 12 bases between. Germline CDR1 MDHEN, CDR2 SYDVKM. The CDR3 DNA follows: TGTGCCAGCAGGCGGGACCCAAATAATGAAAAACTGTTTTTT. This encodes CASRRDPNNEKLFF.

This chain uses TRBV7-2 with TRBJ1-2; weak D call: TRBD1 (5 bases). The CDR3 totals 16 residues. Germline loops: CDR1 SGHTA, CDR2 FQGNSA. Trimming stripped 1 base from V and 7 bases from J, with 19 bases between. CDR3 sequence reads: CASSLGGGTPHSGYTF. DNA for the CDR3: TGTGCCAGCAGCTTAGGGGGCGGGACCCCTCACTCTGGCTACACCTTC.

The chain combines TRBV7-8 with TRBJ2-1, with D uncertain. Trimming took off 0 bases at V and 7 bases at J, with 4 bases between the two ends. The CDR3 runs to 12 residues. Germline V gene sequence: CDR1 SGHVS, CDR2 FQNEAQ. This chain's CDR3 is CASSLALNEQFF. In nucleotides, the CDR3 is TGTGCCAGCAGCTTAGCGTTAAATGAGCAGTTCTTC.

This chain uses TRBV2 with TRBJ1-1; D is unclear. CDR3 length equals 12 residues. Germline loops: CDR1 SNHLY, CDR2 FYNNEI. The germline V and J ends were trimmed by 0 bases and 5 bases, with 4 bases remaining between them. CDR3 DNA: TGTGCCAGCAGTGAAGCGCGGACTGAAGCTTTCTTT. It codes for CASSEARTEAFF.